This T cell receptor beta chain was sequenced during a study of radiotherapy plus CTLA-4 blockade in lung cancer. For the study at large: There were objective responses in around 18% of patients, and approximately 30% had disease control.

Study-wide findings and caveats: Response was reportedly best predicted by early blood T cell clone dynamics, with interferon-beta.

The data were produced by immunoSEQ multiplex PCR, yet TCRdb's version contains in-frame clones alone and is incomplete. This sample has 50,000 to 75,000 clones; approximately 75% occur once, and the top ten carry under 5%. On this clone itself: What it binds is unknown.

The study gave focal radiation plus ipilimumab CTLA-4 blockade to patients with chemo-refractory metastatic non-small-cell lung cancer. CDR1 and CDR2 (germline): SQVTM, ANQGSEA. Deletions cut 3 bases from V and 4 bases from J, with 12 bases between. This CDR3 is 13 amino acids long. The clonotype comes from a human donor with non-small cell lung cancer who had a complete response to radiotherapy plus ipilimumab. The sequences come from peripheral blood, collected from a patient treated with radiotherapy plus ipilimumab. The chain combines TRBV29-1 with TRBJ1-2, with D perhaps TRBD1 (5 bases). CDR3 region: CSVEVEGLYGYTF. The DNA of the CDR3 is TGCAGCGTTGAGGTAGAGGGGCTCTATGGCTACACCTTC.